Below are 4 T cell receptor beta chains sequenced from a single sample in a study of T cell clonality in common variable immunodeficiency. General study points: In common variable immunodeficiency, TCR beta chains reportedly carried fewer deletions and N-nucleotide insertions.

No antigen has been assigned to these receptors. TCRdb keeps only in-frame clones here, not all; method: immunoSEQ multiplex PCR. The data show tens of thousands of clones, with none appearing a single time. Sample: peripheral blood mononuclear cells. The origin of the receptors is a human donor with common variable immunodeficiency.

This clone occurred many times. The read stops 3 residues short of the end of the CDR3; the missing end is completed from the germline J gene. The chain uses TRBV10-2 and TRBJ2-3, with a possible D match to TRBD2 (6 bases). The CDR3 runs to 15 residues. Per germline, CDR1 WSHSY and CDR2 SAAADI. V was trimmed by 6 bases and J by 1 base, leaving 14 bases between them. This CDR3 reads CASRVGTPRTDTQYF. The DNA read from the CDR3 is TGCGCCAGCAGGGTAGGGACTCCCCGCACAGATACG.

This clone came up many times. CDR3 DNA (partial): TGTGCCAGCACCTCCCCGGGGGGCGGCTTGAACACTGAA. Amino acids: CASTSPGGGLNTE. The CDR3 as a whole reads CASTSPGGGLNTEAFF. V and J are TRBV6-2 or TRBV6-3 and TRBJ1-1; a possible D gene is TRBD1 (6 bases). The sequence runs out 3 residues before the end of the CDR3; the remainder is reconstructed from the germline J gene. Per germline, CDR1 MNHEY and CDR2 SVGEGT. The CDR3 sequence is 16 residues long. V lost 7 bases and J lost 0, with 18 bases in between.

Many counts were recorded for this clone. The read gets to within 3 residues of the CDR3 end, and the germline J gene fills in the rest. The genes are TRBV5-4 and TRBJ2-7; D may be TRBD1 or TRBD2 (5 bases each). Germline lookup yields CDR1 SGHNT and CDR2 YYREEE (reference sequence). V was pared by 4 bases and J by 4 bases, with 15 bases between. CDR3 length equals 14 residues. The CDR3 here is CASSPDLRGYEQYF. The CDR3 bases that were read are TGTGCCAGCAGCCCCGACTTGAGGGGTTACGAG. Complete variable domain (other parts from reference TRBV5-4 and TRBJ2-7): ETGVTQSPTHLIKTRGQQVTLRCSSQSGHNTVSWYQQALGQGPQFIFQYYREEENGRGNFPPRFSGLQFPNYSSELNVNALELDDSALYLCASSPDLRGYEQYFGPGTRLTVT.

This clone appeared many times. The read comes to an end 3 residues before the CDR3 does, leaving the germline J gene to fill in the end. The chain has TRBV20-1 and TRBJ2-7, with a possible D match to TRBD2 (6 bases). The CDR3 spans 14 residues. Looked up from germline, CDR1 is DFQATT and CDR2 is SNEGSKA (reference sequence). The ends were cut back, 5 bases at V and 0 bases at J, with 14 bases in the middle. CDR3 bases read: TGCAGTGCTTCGGGACTCCCAGGCTCCTACGAG. It yields the protein CSASGLPGSYE. Given in full, the CDR3 is CSASGLPGSYEQYF.